These 20 T cell receptor beta chains came from one sample sequenced in a study of blood T cell repertoires in COVID-19. Sequencing was performed with immunoSEQ multiplex PCR; in TCRdb, only in-frame clones are kept and a portion is missing. Of 200,000 to 300,000 clones in the sample, 75% to 90% were seen once. Material: peripheral blood. The receptors were gathered from a woman in her forties who had recovered from COVID-19.

The J gene is TRBJ1-1, the V gene TRBV7-9, with D maybe TRBD1 (5 bases). The CDR3 is made up of 12 amino acids. CDR1 is SEHNR, CDR2 FQNEAQ, per germline (reference sequence). The V end was cut by 2 bases, the J end by 11 bases, with 12 bases between. CDR3 DNA sequence: TGTGCCAGCAGCTTAACTACTCCAGGGGCTTTCTTT. Translated, it gives CASSLTTPGAFF.

The genes are TRBV29-1 and TRBJ1-2; TRBD1 is a possible D gene (6 bases). The CDR3 sequence is 13 residues long. Germline assignment: CDR1 SQVTM and CDR2 ANQGSEA. Trimming removed 5 bases at V and 6 bases at J, with 16 bases between. Here the CDR3 reads CSVSTQGFDGYTF. The CDR3 region has the DNA TGCAGCGTTAGCACACAGGGTTTCGATGGCTACACCTTC.

The chain has TRBV12-5 and TRBJ2-6; TRBD2 matches 7 bases. Per the germline V gene, CDR1 is LGHNT and CDR2 is FRNRAP. J gave up 0 bases and V 5 bases, and 1 base lay outside the gene matches. This CDR3 is built from 15 residues. Here the CDR3 reads CASGPGGSGANVLTF. In nucleotides, the CDR3 is TGTGCTAGTGGTCCGGGGGGCTCTGGGGCCAACGTCCTGACTTTC.

There are a few counts of this clone. The chain couples TRBV6-4 to TRBJ1-2; unclear D gene. Between the trimmed V and J ends, which lost 8 bases and 0 bases, there was a span of 16 bases. CDR1 and CDR2 (germline): MRHNA, SNTAGT. This CDR3 is 15 amino acids long. The CDR3 spells CASRHEFGPNYGYTF. The CDR3 DNA reads TGTGCCAGCCGACATGAGTTCGGTCCTAACTATGGCTACACCTTC.

The chain links TRBV6-5 to TRBJ1-2, with 8 positions matching TRBD1. CDR1 is MNHEY and CDR2 is SVGAGI in the germline V gene. This CDR3 is built from 16 residues. Trimming removed 0 bases from V and 7 bases from J; junction bases left unmatched: 10. CDR3 loop: CASSYSRRQGAGGYTF. Written as DNA, the CDR3 is TGTGCCAGCAGTTACTCGAGACGGCAGGGGGCGGGTGGCTACACCTTC.

The V gene is TRBV12-3 or TRBV12-4, the J gene TRBJ2-1; no clear D. The V end lost 6 bases, the J end lost 15 bases, and 18 bases lay between the germline ends. The CDR3 extends over 12 amino acids. The chain's CDR3 is CASSLRDFPRFF. Written as DNA, the CDR3 is TGTGCCAGCAGCCTCCGAGACTTCCCGCGGTTCTTC.

The rearrangement joins TRBV5-1 to TRBJ1-4, with 9 bases that match TRBD1. V lost 0 bases, J lost 11 bases, and 2 bases stayed unmatched. The CDR3 spans 13 residues. The germline gives CDR1 SGHRS, CDR2 YFSETQ. CDR3 region: CASSLGTGEKLFF. The CDR3 nucleotides are TGCGCCAGCAGCTTGGGGACAGGGGAGAAACTGTTTTTT.

This sequence joins TRBV28 and TRBJ2-4; D gene uncertain. The CDR3 length is 15 residues. Germline CDR1 reads MDHEN; CDR2 reads SYDVKM. V gave up 1 base and J gave up 0 bases, with 7 bases separating them. The CDR3 protein is CASSLFTLAKNIQYF. The DNA for the CDR3 is TGTGCCAGCAGTTTATTTACTCTAGCCAAAAACATTCAGTACTTC.

The chain couples TRBV7-3 to TRBJ1-2; 7 positions agree with TRBD1. The CDR3 runs to 14 residues. Germline assignment: CDR1 SGHTA and CDR2 FQGTGA. V dropped 5 bases and J dropped 8; count of bases not matched to a gene: 11. The chain's CDR3 is CASSQTGVVGGYTF. The CDR3 DNA sequence: TGTGCCAGCAGCCAAACAGGGGTAGTGGGCGGCTACACCTTC.

This clone was seen more than once but under ten times. This sequence joins TRBV10-3 and TRBJ1-5; D is uncertain. Between the trimmed V and J ends, which lost 6 bases and 7 bases, there was a span of 16 bases. Germline V gene lookup returns CDR1 ENHRY and CDR2 SYGVKD. The CDR3 is 14 residues long. The CDR3 loop reads CAIREGRDGQPQHF. CDR3 coding DNA: TGTGCCATCAGGGAAGGCCGAGACGGGCAGCCCCAGCATTTT.

The genes are TRBV19 and TRBJ1-4; D is ambiguous. Germline lookup yields CDR1 LNHDA and CDR2 SQIVND (reference sequence). This CDR3 comprises 15 residues. Trimming removed 6 bases at V and 8 bases at J, with 19 bases between. The CDR3 bases are TGTGCCAGTAGAACCGTGAGGGTTGACAACGAAAAACTGTTTTTT. Translating it yields CASRTVRVDNEKLFF.

This chain connects TRBV5-1 to TRBJ1-2, with D unresolved. Trimming left V 4 bases short and J 4 bases short, with 20 bases between. Germline CDR1 and CDR2: SGHRS and YFSETQ. This CDR3 spans 16 amino acids. The CDR3 DNA follows: TGCGCCAGCAGCCACCGAACTAGGGCTACTAGCTATGGCTACACCTTC. Protein sequence: CASSHRTRATSYGYTF.

The CDR3, as DNA: TGTGCCAGCAGTATACAGGGGGACTTAGAAAAACTGTTTTTT. Encoded protein: CASSIQGDLEKLFF. V is TRBV2 and J is TRBJ1-4, with 8 positions matching TRBD1. The V and J ends lost 5 bases and 8 bases, in that order; junction bases with no gene match: 7. The CDR3 has 14 residues. Germline V gene lookup returns CDR1 SNHLY and CDR2 FYNNEI.

This clone was counted only a few times. This rearrangement joins TRBV3-1 (or the pseudogene TRBV3-2) to TRBJ2-2; 7 bases match TRBD1. After removal of 6 bases from V and 1 base from J, the junction contained 8 bases not matched to a gene. The CDR3 sequence is 16 residues long. Germline V gene lookup returns CDR1 LGHDT and CDR2 YNNKEL (reference sequence). DNA of the CDR3: TGTGCCAGCAGTCAGATGACAGGGTGGAACACCGGGGAGCTGTTTTTT. Translating it yields CASSQMTGWNTGELFF.

DNA for the CDR3: TGTGCCAGCAGCCGTGACAGGTACGAGCAGTACTTC. Its translation is CASSRDRYEQYF. The gene calls are TRBV13 and TRBJ2-7; D is perhaps TRBD1 (6 bases). The CDR3 consists of 12 residues. The germline V gene has CDR1 PRHDT and CDR2 FYEKMQ (reference sequence). Trimming shortened V by 5 bases and J by 4 bases, and 9 bases separated the two germline ends.

The V and J genes are TRBV30 and TRBJ2-7, with 9 bases that match TRBD2. Germline assignment: CDR1 GTSNPN and CDR2 SVGIG (reference sequence). The CDR3 has 14 residues. V trimming: 2 bases; J trimming: 1 base; junction bases outside the gene matches: 3. The CDR3 DNA sequence: TGTGCCTGGAGTATTAGCGGGGGATCCTACGAGCAGTACTTC. Translating gives CAWSISGGSYEQYF.

V is TRBV7-7 and J is TRBJ2-2; TRBD2 matches 7 bases. Germline V lookup: CDR1 SSHAT, CDR2 FNYEAQ (reference sequence). The CDR3 consists of 16 residues. The trim removed 4 bases at V and 2 bases at J, leaving 7 bases unmatched. The CDR3 DNA reads TGTGCCAGCAGCTGGGTGTCTAGCGGAAACACCGGGGAGCTGTTTTTT. Translation gives CASSWVSSGNTGELFF.

The J gene is TRBJ2-3, the V gene TRBV29-1; D is unresolved. The CDR3 sequence is 13 residues long. Per germline, CDR1 SQVTM and CDR2 ANQGSEA. V lost 1 base and J 1 base, leaving 6 bases between the germline ends. The CDR3 sequence is CSVEVQGTDTQYF. CDR3 bases: TGCAGCGTTGAAGTGCAGGGCACAGATACGCAGTATTTT.

This sequence joins TRBV19 and TRBJ2-7, with a possible D match to TRBD1 (6 bases). Between the trimmed V and J ends, which lost 6 bases and 0 bases, there was a span of 15 bases. The germline CDR1 and CDR2 sequences are LNHDA and SQIVND (reference sequence). The CDR3 totals 15 residues. For the CDR3, the DNA is TGTGCCAGTAGGCCAGGGGCCCTTAGCTCCTACGAGCAGTACTTC. Encoded protein: CASRPGALSSYEQYF.

This clone was seen a few times. The CDR3 loop reads CASSLFGQNTEAFF. In nucleotides, the CDR3 is TGTGCCAGCAGCTTGTTCGGACAGAACACTGAAGCTTTCTTT. The chain uses TRBV7-9 and TRBJ1-1, with D perhaps TRBD1 (5 bases). Trimming removed 3 bases at V and 1 base at J, with 9 bases between. Germline V gene lookup returns CDR1 SEHNR and CDR2 FQNEAQ (reference sequence). The CDR3 covers 14 residues. Filled out from reference TRBV7-9 and TRBJ1-1, the complete variable domain reads DTGVSQNPRHKITKRGQNVTFRCDPISEHNRLYWYRQTLGQGPEFLTYFQNEAQLEKSRLLSDRFSAERPKGSFSTLEIQRTEQGDSAMYLCASSLFGQNTEAFFGQGTRLTVV.